This T cell receptor (beta chain) was recorded in a study of shared T cell receptors in the human thymus (dated by TCRdb to about 2021). In the study overall: The study examined how the human thymus generates shared, self-reactive T-cell receptor alpha chains.

Notes on this clone: The specificity of this receptor is unknown. No clone much larger than this one lies a single base away; base qualities are absent.

The receptor library was made with the immunoSEQ multiplex PCR assay. Here the immuneACCESS table is served through TCRdb, limited to in-frame sequences with V and J called. Missing clones are a known gap in these copies; in checked studies unresolved V genes cover under half, and the rest lacks a known reason. Here the sample has hundreds of thousands of clones; around 93% occur a single time. The ten largest clones capture around 0.018% of the sample. The origin of this receptor is a human donor. Sample: thymocytes.

The CDR3 is CASSSGRERETQYF. The DNA is TGCGCCAGCAGTTCGGGGAGGGAACGAGAGACCCAGTACTTC. The chain is made from TRBV10-1 and TRBJ2-5; TRBD2 agrees with 7 junctional bases. The CDR3 goes from the cysteine to the phenylalanine over 14 residues. The read is trimmed to its CDR3 DNA, 42 bases read in frame from base 1. The germline V gene (reference sequence) specifies WNHNN as CDR1 and SYGVQD as CDR2. Trimming leaves V shorter by 5 bases and J shorter by 4 bases, with the junction holding 7 bases beyond the gene matches.